Below, 26 T cell receptor beta chains from the same sample are listed, as sequenced in a study of shared T cell receptors in the human thymus. Here immunoSEQ multiplex PCR was the method, and the copy in TCRdb shows in-frame clones only, minus some. This repertoire shows hundreds of thousands of clones, around 87% found once; its top ten account for under 0.01%. The data were also submitted as part of a second study, on human thymus T cells.

Material: thymocytes. The receptors originated from a boy under two years old with a congenital heart defect.

This clone was detected only once. The rearrangement uses TRBV5-1 and TRBJ2-5, with 13 positions matching TRBD2. Germline loops: CDR1 SGHRS, CDR2 YFSETQ. V lost 0 bases, J lost 2 bases, and 4 bases stayed unmatched. CDR3 length: 17 residues. For the CDR3, the DNA is TGCGCCAGCAGCTTGGGGGGACTAGCGGGGCAACAAGAGACCCAGTACTTC. Amino acids: CASSLGGLAGQQETQYF.

The chain recombines TRBV7-2 with TRBJ2-3, with D possibly TRBD2 on 6 matching bases. V was shortened by 1 base and J by 5 bases, with 13 bases between the two germline ends. Germline V gene lookup returns CDR1 SGHTA and CDR2 FQGNSA. The CDR3 is 15 amino acids. The CDR3 nucleotides read TGTGCCAGCAGCTTAGGAAGTTATAGCGGAGATACGCAGTATTTT. Encoded protein: CASSLGSYSGDTQYF. Full variable domain (missing parts from reference TRBV7-2 and TRBJ2-3): GAGVSQSPSNKVTEKGKDVELRCDPISGHTALYWYRQSLGQGLEFLIYFQGNSAPDKSGLPSDRFSAERTGGSVSTLTIQRTQQEDSAVYLCASSLGSYSGDTQYFGPGTRLTVL.

This clone was counted a few times. J is TRBJ2-3 and V is TRBV5-6, with 7 bases lining up with TRBD2. With V trimmed by 0 bases and J by 4 bases, 8 bases remained unmatched. Germline V gene lookup returns CDR1 SGHDT and CDR2 YYEEEE. The CDR3 covers 16 residues. The CDR3 here is CASSLEEERGSDTQYF. In DNA form, the CDR3 reads TGTGCCAGCAGCTTGGAAGAGGAGCGGGGTTCAGATACGCAGTATTTT. The complete variable domain, with remaining parts taken from reference TRBV5-6 and TRBJ2-3, reads DAGVTQSPTHLIKTRGQQVTLRCSPKSGHDTVSWYQQALGQGPQFIFQYYEEEERQRGNFPDRFSGHQFPNYSSELNVNALLLGDSALYLCASSLEEERGSDTQYFGPGTRLTVL.

The V and J genes are TRBV15 and TRBJ1-5; 8 bases agree with TRBD1. J gave up 5 bases and V 3 bases, and 12 bases lay outside the gene matches. The length of the CDR3 is 17 residues. CDR1 LNHNV and CDR2 YYDKDF come from the germline V gene (reference sequence). The CDR3 here is CATSREVRLDRDQPQHF. CDR3 DNA sequence: TGTGCCACCAGCAGGGAGGTAAGACTGGACAGGGATCAGCCCCAGCATTTT. The complete variable domain, with remaining parts taken from reference TRBV15 and TRBJ1-5, reads DAMVIQNPRYQVTQFGKPVTLSCSQTLNHNVMYWYQQKSSQAPKLLFHYYDKDFNNEADTPDNFQSRRPNTSFCFLDIRSPGLGDTAMYLCATSREVRLDRDQPQHFGDGTRLSIL.

As DNA, the CDR3 is TGTGCCAGCAGCTTAGTCCACAACAACTATGGCTACACCTTC. Protein sequence: CASSLVHNNYGYTF. The V and J genes are TRBV7-9 and TRBJ1-2; D is ambiguous. Germline loops: CDR1 SEHNR, CDR2 FQNEAQ (reference sequence). The CDR3 has 14 residues. V dropped 1 base and J dropped 2 bases, with 8 bases sitting between them.

V and J are TRBV5-4 and TRBJ1-2, with D unclear. The CDR3 length is 12 residues. Germline V gene data show CDR1 as SGHNT and CDR2 as YYREEE (reference sequence). V dropped 2 bases and J dropped 5 bases, with 7 bases sitting between them. CDR3 residues: CASSLGGYGYTF. The CDR3 DNA is TGTGCCAGCAGCTTAGGCGGTTATGGCTACACCTTC.

The CDR3 protein is CASSKARGSNYGYTF. In DNA form, the CDR3 reads TGTGCCAGTAGTAAGGCCAGGGGATCCAACTATGGCTACACCTTC. This chain connects TRBV19 to TRBJ1-2, with D possibly matching TRBD1 (6 bases). CDR3 length: 15 amino acids. Germline CDR1 is LNHDA and CDR2 is SQIVND (reference sequence). Trimming removed 4 bases at V and 2 bases at J, with 14 bases between.

The chain recombines TRBV27 with TRBJ1-2; D gene ambiguous. Germline V gene sequence: CDR1 MNHEY, CDR2 SMNVEV (reference sequence). V dropped 6 bases and J dropped 6 bases, with 14 bases sitting between them. The CDR3 is made up of 13 amino acids. The CDR3 loop reads CASRQDGGDGYTF. The CDR3 nucleotides read TGTGCCAGCAGGCAAGACGGAGGTGATGGCTACACCTTC.

This clone was picked up one time. The CDR3 region has the DNA TGTGCCAGCTCACCGAGATCCTACGAGCAGTACTTC. It codes for CASSPRSYEQYF. V gene TRBV18 combines with J gene TRBJ2-7, with D uncertain. The germline V gene encodes CDR1 KGHSH and CDR2 LQKENI. CDR3 size: 12 residues. Trimming left V 3 bases short and J 1 base short, with 4 bases between.

A single count supports this clone. The chain recombines TRBV6-6 with TRBJ1-5; D remains ambiguous. V gave up 6 bases and J gave up 4 bases, with 10 bases separating them. The germline V gene encodes CDR1 MNHNY and CDR2 SVGAGI (reference sequence). The CDR3 contains 13 residues. DNA for the CDR3: TGTGCCAGCAGGCGATCTCCGAATCAGCCCCAGCATTTT. Amino acids: CASRRSPNQPQHF.

V and J are TRBV4-3 and TRBJ2-7; D is possibly TRBD2 (5 bases). Germline loops: CDR1 LGHNA, CDR2 YSLEER. The V end was cut by 1 base, the J end by 3 bases, with 13 bases between. This CDR3 has 15 amino acids. In nucleotides, the CDR3 is TGCGCCAGCAGCCAAGTCAACGGGGAGAGCTACGAGCAGTACTTC. This gives the protein CASSQVNGESYEQYF.

The chain uses TRBV5-1 and TRBJ2-2, with D possibly matching TRBD1 (5 bases). Deletions cut 2 bases from V and 0 bases from J, with 11 bases between. CDR1 SGHRS and CDR2 YFSETQ come from the germline V gene. The CDR3 extends over 16 amino acids. The CDR3 sequence: CASSFPDTTNTGELFF. The DNA of the CDR3 is TGCGCCAGCAGCTTTCCGGACACTACGAACACCGGGGAGCTGTTTTTT.

The CDR3 loop is CASSSPTSGRFNYEQYF. CDR3 DNA: TGTGCCAGCAGCTCCCCGACTAGCGGGAGGTTCAACTACGAGCAGTACTTC. This sequence joins TRBV7-9 and TRBJ2-7, with 13 positions matching TRBD2. Germline V gives CDR1 SEHNR, CDR2 FQNEAQ (reference sequence). Germline trimming cut 4 bases from V and 3 bases from J; bases unmatched to any gene: 9. This CDR3 is 17 amino acids long.

V and J are TRBV28 and TRBJ2-2; D is undetermined. CDR1 and CDR2 from the germline V gene are MDHEN and SYDVKM. This CDR3 contains 14 residues. V shed 6 bases and J shed 3 bases, with 11 bases lying between them. The CDR3 reads CASRPYLDTGELFF. CDR3 coding DNA: TGTGCCAGCAGGCCATACTTAGACACCGGGGAGCTGTTTTTT. The full variable domain, rest sourced from reference TRBV28 and TRBJ2-2, is DVKVTQSSRYLVKRTGEKVFLECVQDMDHENMFWYRQDPGLGLRLIYFSYDVKMKEKGDIPEGYSVSREKKERFSLILESASTNQTSMYLCASRPYLDTGELFFGEGSRLTVL.

The chain uses TRBV27 and TRBJ2-3; the D gene is possibly TRBD1 (6 bases). The V gene's germline CDR1 is MNHEY and CDR2 SMNVEV (reference sequence). The CDR3 is made up of 15 amino acids. The V end was cut by 2 bases, the J end by 3 bases, with 12 bases between. The CDR3 loop reads CASSLGAGATDTQYF. The CDR3 DNA sequence: TGTGCCAGCAGTTTAGGGGCAGGGGCTACAGATACGCAGTATTTT.

The chain joins TRBV5-4 to TRBJ2-2, with TRBD2 matching 8 bases. V lost 4 bases and J lost 6; bases outside the gene matches: 2. The CDR3 runs to 13 residues. Germline values: CDR1 SGHNT, CDR2 YYREEE (reference sequence). The CDR3 loop reads CASSTGGAGELFF. CDR3 nucleotide sequence: TGTGCCAGCAGCACGGGGGGGGCCGGGGAGCTGTTTTTT.

The CDR3 bases are TGTGCCAGCAATCTTGGCCCGCCTTGGGTGGTAGGACAGGGTTACACCGGGGAGCTGTTTTTT. This gives the protein CASNLGPPWVVGQGYTGELFF. This sequence joins TRBV19 and TRBJ2-2, with 8 bases matching TRBD1. Per germline, CDR1 LNHDA and CDR2 SQIVND (reference sequence). The V segment lost 9 bases and the J segment 3 bases; nucleotides outside the gene matches: 27. CDR3 length equals 21 residues.

The CDR3 reads CASSHGTSPHEQYF. CDR3 coding DNA: TGCGCCAGCAGCCACGGGACTAGCCCCCACGAGCAGTACTTC. The rearrangement joins TRBV5-1 to TRBJ2-5; TRBD2 aligns across 9 bases. The J call may not be correct, given that the DNA end is closer to TRBJ2-7. Germline V CDR1 and CDR2: SGHRS, YFSETQ. The CDR3 has 14 amino acids.

As DNA, the CDR3 is TGCGCCAGCAGCTTGGTCTCCAGCGGGAGTAGCGGCGAGCAGTACTTC. It codes for CASSLVSSGSSGEQYF. The V call is TRBV5-1, the J call TRBJ2-7; TRBD2 aligns across 8 bases. This CDR3 spans 16 amino acids. Unmatched junction bases numbered 11, after V lost 0 bases and J lost 6 bases. Germline V gives CDR1 SGHRS, CDR2 YFSETQ.

The chain employs TRBV28 and TRBJ2-6, with D possibly being TRBD2 (6 bases). CDR1 and CDR2 (germline): MDHEN, SYDVKM. V lost 1 base to trimming and J lost 0 bases, with 10 bases between them. This CDR3 has 17 residues. The CDR3 spells CASSLLGLSSGANVLTF. The CDR3 DNA reads as TGTGCCAGCAGTTTATTGGGACTGTCCTCTGGGGCCAACGTCCTGACTTTC.

Concerning this clone itself: At the DNA level, this CDR3 is encoded by other sequences in the same sample as well. The genes are TRBV5-6 and TRBJ1-3, with no clear D. The CDR3 spans 14 residues. CDR1 SGHDT and CDR2 YYEEEE come from the germline V gene. V gave up 0 bases and J gave up 0 bases, with 4 bases separating them. Written as DNA, the CDR3 is TGTGCCAGCAGCTTGGGGAGCTCTGGAAACACCATATATTTT. Its translation: CASSLGSSGNTIYF.

This sequence joins TRBV10-3 and TRBJ2-1; 10 nucleotides match TRBD2. Germline trimming cut 7 bases from V and 0 bases from J; bases unmatched to any gene: 12. The CDR3 covers 18 residues. Germline assignment: CDR1 ENHRY and CDR2 SYGVKD. The CDR3 region is CAIKSVLAGKSSYNEQFF. CDR3 coding DNA: TGTGCCATCAAGTCGGTACTAGCGGGGAAGAGCTCCTACAATGAGCAGTTCTTC.

This sequence joins TRBV6-1 and TRBJ2-3; possibly TRBD2 for D (6 bases). The CDR3 sequence is 16 residues long. Germline CDR1 and CDR2: MNHNS and SASEGT. V lost 4 bases to trimming and J lost 2 bases, with 16 bases between them. CDR3 bases: TGTGCCAGCAGTGGAGTCTTGGCGGGATTCACAGATACGCAGTATTTT. This sequence encodes CASSGVLAGFTDTQYF.

The V and J genes are TRBV2 and TRBJ1-6, with D unresolved. Trimming shortened V by 2 bases and J by 0 bases, and 14 bases separated the two germline ends. This CDR3 region has 18 residues. The germline V gene has CDR1 SNHLY and CDR2 FYNNEI. CDR3 sequence: CASSEWALIPSYNSPLHF. The DNA for the CDR3 is TGTGCCAGCAGTGAATGGGCTCTAATCCCCTCCTATAATTCACCCCTCCACTTT.

The chain carries TRBV5-1 and TRBJ2-2, with 11 bases identical to TRBD2. This CDR3 contains 17 residues. V lost 4 bases, J lost 5 bases, and 10 bases stayed unmatched. Germline V gene lookup returns CDR1 SGHRS and CDR2 YFSETQ. CDR3 sequence: CASSPGTSGGVTGELFF. The DNA for the CDR3 is TGCGCCAGCAGCCCCGGGACTAGCGGCGGAGTGACCGGGGAGCTGTTTTTT.

The gene calls are TRBV10-3 and TRBJ1-5; TRBD1 agrees at 7 bases. The germline V gene encodes CDR1 ENHRY and CDR2 SYGVKD. The CDR3 sequence is 13 residues long. V lost 10 bases to trimming and J lost 8 bases; unmatched junction nucleotides: 11. CDR3 bases: TGTGCCAGCGCCCAAGGGGGCGAGAAGCCCCAGCATTTT. Translation gives CASAQGGEKPQHF.